These T cell receptor beta chains were read from a single sample in a study of blood T cells in healthy people across ages. TCRdb recomputed calls from the 5' RACE reads with MiXCR, one row per CDR3 protein. This table holds fewer than 2,000,000 distinct CDR3 sequences, about 39% found once. The specimen was blood. These receptors all come from a human donor in good health. CDR3s include the opening cysteine and the closing phenylalanine or tryptophan. Each record gives: V gene, J gene, D gene, clone size, CDR3 DNA, CDR3 protein. The D gene is left open where the match is weak. Expanded clones are given a class, and other clones once, few, many or no size at all.

TRBV24-1	TRBJ2-1	NA	many	TGTGCCACCCCGATTCCAGTTATGAATGAGCAGTTCTTC	CATPIPVMNEQFF
TRBV4-3	TRBJ2-3	NA	few	TGCGCCAGCAGCCAAGATCCCGCCGGGGTGGCGGGGGACAACACAGATACACAGTATTTT	CASSQDPAGVAGDNTDTQYF
TRBV5-1	TRBJ2-3	TRBD1	NA	TGCGCCAGCAGCCCACAGGGGTCGGGCACAGATACGCAGTATTTT	CASSPQGSGTDTQYF
TRBV19	TRBJ1-1	NA	NA	TGTGCCAGTAGTATAGGAGGAGGGGCCATGAACACTGAAGCTTTCTTT	CASSIGGGAMNTEAFF
TRBV3-1	TRBJ1-1	NA	NA	TGTGCCAGCAGCTCAGTTCAGGGGCGAGCTTTTTTT	CASSSVQGRAFF
TRBV7-2	TRBJ2-2	NA	NA	TGTGCCAGCAGCTTAGGGGACGGGGAGCTGTTTTTT	CASSLGDGELFF
TRBV24-1	TRBJ2-1	NA	NA	TGTGCCACCAGTGATGGAGGGAACAATGAGCAGTTCTTC	CATSDGGNNEQFF
TRBV5-6	TRBJ2-3	NA	few	TGTGCCAGCAGCTGGCGGACCACAGATACGCAGTATTTT	CASSWRTTDTQYF
TRBV20-1	TRBJ1-4	NA	NA	TGCAGTGCTAGGGCGCATGCAACTAATGAAAAACTGTTTTTT	CSARAHATNEKLFF
TRBV28	TRBJ1-5	TRBD1	NA	TGTGCCAGCAGCAACCCTCCGACAGGGTGGAATCAGCCCCAGCATTTT	CASSNPPTGWNQPQHF
TRBV9	TRBJ2-5	TRBD1	NA	TGTGCCAGCGGAATCCGAGGGACAGACCAAGAGACCCAGTACTTC	CASGIRGTDQETQYF
TRBV5-1	TRBJ2-7	NA	few	TGCGCCAGCAGCCCCTGGCTCAGTACCTACGAGCAGTACTTC	CASSPWLSTYEQYF
TRBV28	TRBJ1-2	TRBD1	few	TGTGCCAGCAGTTTATCCCGGGACAGCATCTATGGCTACACCTTC	CASSLSRDSIYGYTF
TRBV6-5	TRBJ2-7	NA	NA	TGTGCCAGCAGTATCTGGTCAGGCCCCTACGAGCAGTACTTC	CASSIWSGPYEQYF
TRBV6-5	TRBJ2-7	NA	NA	TGTGCCAGCAGTCCTCTCGACCTCACGGAGGAGCAGTACTTC	CASSPLDLTEEQYF
TRBV29-1	TRBJ2-3	TRBD2	few	TGCAGCGTTGAGCGGGGGGCTAGCACAGATACGCAGTATTTT	CSVERGASTDTQYF
TRBV20-1	TRBJ2-4	TRBD1	NA	TGCAGTGCTAGACCTGGGACAGGGGGCTTTTGGGAGCAGTACTTC	CSARPGTGGFWEQYF
TRBV15	TRBJ2-1	NA	NA	TGTGCCACCAGCAGAGATGGTGGGGTAGGGCAGTTCTTC	CATSRDGGVGQFF
TRBV5-1	TRBJ2-7	TRBD2	many	TGCGCCAGCAGCTTGAATAGCGGGGGGTTAAACTACGAGCAGTACTTC	CASSLNSGGLNYEQYF
TRBV13	TRBJ2-1	NA	NA	TGTGCCAGCAGCTTAGGCTCCCGCGGGGTGGATGAGCAGTTCTTC	CASSLGSRGVDEQFF
TRBV20-1	TRBJ1-2	NA	NA	TGCAGTGCTAGTTACACCGAGCTCTATGGCTACACCTTC	CSASYTELYGYTF
TRBV29-1	TRBJ1-5	NA	NA	TGCAGCGTTGGTGGTGAGCAGCCCCAGCATTTT	CSVGGEQPQHF
TRBV6-1	TRBJ1-5	NA	NA	TGTGCCAGCAGGCAACGGACAGTTACAATCTATAGCAATCAGCCCCAGCATTTT	CASRQRTVTIYSNQPQHF
TRBV3-1	TRBJ1-1	NA	NA	TGTGCCAGCAGCCCATGGGGGGGGGCTGAAGCTTTCTTT	CASSPWGGAEAFF
TRBV7-8	TRBJ2-4	TRBD2	few	TGTGCCAGCAGCTTCCGGGGGGGGCCAAACATTCAGTACTTC	CASSFRGGPNIQYF
TRBV7-2	TRBJ2-3	TRBD2	NA	TGTGCCAGCAGCTTATCCGCTAGCGGGAGCACAGATACGCAGTATTTT	CASSLSASGSTDTQYF
TRBV4-3	TRBJ1-6	NA	NA	TGCGCCAGCAGCCAAGATCGGGCCGGGGCCAATTCACCCCTCCACTTT	CASSQDRAGANSPLHF
TRBV6-1	TRBJ1-5	NA	NA	TGTGCCAGCAGTGATAGGGGGGGGTCTCATCAGCCCCAGCATTTT	CASSDRGGSHQPQHF
TRBV7-2	TRBJ2-1	NA	few	TGTGCCAGCAGCTTATTTTGGGGGGCTGAAGAGCAGTTCTTC	CASSLFWGAEEQFF
TRBV9	TRBJ1-2	NA	NA	TGTGCCAGCAGCGTAGTTGGGCAGGCTAACTATGGCTACACCTTC	CASSVVGQANYGYTF
TRBV6-5	TRBJ1-1	NA	once	TGTGCCAGCAGTTACCAGGGAGGGCACACTGAAGCTTTCTTT	CASSYQGGHTEAFF
TRBV3-1	TRBJ1-1	NA	NA	TGTGCCAGCAGCCAGGGAACTGGGGACACTGAAGCTTTCTTT	CASSQGTGDTEAFF
TRBV7-2	TRBJ2-5	NA	NA	TGTGCCAGCAGCTCCGAACAGGGATTAGGAGAGACCCAGTACTTC	CASSSEQGLGETQYF
TRBV20-1	TRBJ1-2	NA	NA	TGCAGTGCTAACGGAGCTAACTATGGCTACACCTTC	CSANGANYGYTF
TRBV13	TRBJ2-1	NA	few	TGTGCCAGCAGCTTAGAATGGGGGCGCTCCTACAATGAGCAGTTCTTC	CASSLEWGRSYNEQFF
TRBV18	TRBJ1-5	NA	NA	TGTGCCAGCTCACCCTTTAAAGCGCTCGATAGCAATCAGCCCCTGCATTTT	CASSPFKALDSNQPLHF
TRBV2	TRBJ1-1	NA	NA	TGTGCCAGCAGTGAAGAATCCGTGAGGGGGGCTGAAGCTTTCTTT	CASSEESVRGAEAFF
TRBV6-2/TRBV6-3	TRBJ2-3	NA	few	TGTGCCAGCAGTTACATTGGACAGAGCACAGATACGCAGTATTTT	CASSYIGQSTDTQYF
TRBV4-3	TRBJ2-1	NA	NA	TGCGCCAGCAGCCAACAAACTGGGGGGGGGCGGTACAATGAGCAGTTCTTC	CASSQQTGGGRYNEQFF
TRBV4-1	TRBJ1-6	NA	few	TGCGCCAGCAGCGAAAGACAAGGGGCGAGTTATAATTCACCCCTCCACTTT	CASSERQGASYNSPLHF
TRBV25-1	TRBJ2-7	NA	NA	TGTGCCAGCAGCAACATAGGTTCCATCTACGAGCAGTACTTC	CASSNIGSIYEQYF
TRBV5-1	TRBJ2-7	NA	few	TGCGCTAGCAGGGATCCAGGGAACTCCGAGCAGTACTTC	CASRDPGNSEQYF
TRBV7-2	TRBJ1-2	NA	NA	TGTGCCAGCAGCTTGGTTGCCCTTAATGGCTACACCTTC	CASSLVALNGYTF
TRBV6-5	TRBJ1-1	NA	NA	TGTGCCAGCAGTTACTCAGGTGTTCTAAGGACTGAAGCTTTCTTT	CASSYSGVLRTEAFF
TRBV10-3	TRBJ2-3	TRBD2	NA	TGTGCCATCAGCCCCACAGCGGGGAGCACAGATACGCAGTATTTT	CAISPTAGSTDTQYF
TRBV25-1	TRBJ2-7	TRBD1	NA	TGTGCCAGCCGACACCCGGGACAGGAGGGGAGCCAAAGCCCCTATGAGCAGTACTTC	CASRHPGQEGSQSPYEQYF
TRBV7-9	TRBJ1-3	NA	few	TGTGCCCGCAGCCAACAGGGCACTGGAAACACCATATATTTT	CARSQQGTGNTIYF
TRBV21-1	TRBJ1-6	NA	once	TGTGCCAGCAGCACGGATGGACGTTCGAGCTCCTATAATTCACCCCTCCACTTT	CASSTDGRSSSYNSPLHF